Listed below are T cell receptor beta chains from one sample, sequenced in a study of blood T cells in healthy people across ages. TCRdb passed the 5' RACE reads through MiXCR, listing each CDR3 protein once. Altogether about 1.8 million distinct CDR3 sequences are present, roughly 49% being singletons, with the ten largest covering 2.1%. Sequenced: blood. All receptors derive from a woman between 40 and 50 years old in good health. Each CDR3 is given with its conserved first and last residue. The order of the fields is D gene, V gene, clone size, J gene, CDR3 DNA, CDR3 protein. A D gene is named only where the DNA matches it firmly. Only part of the rows carry a size: once, few, many, or a class if the clone is expanded.

>.|TRBV20-1|.|TRBJ2-5
TGCAGTGCCCCTGAGGATGTAAAGACCCAGTACTTC
CSAPEDVKTQYF
>TRBD1|TRBV5-1|few|TRBJ2-7
TGCGCCAGCAGCTTGGGGGACAGGATAACCTCCTACGAGCAGTACTTC
CASSLGDRITSYEQYF
>TRBD2|TRBV12-3/TRBV12-4|.|TRBJ2-3
TGTGTCAGCACTCCCCCAGTGGGAGGGGCCGGCACAGATACGCAGTATTTT
CVSTPPVGGAGTDTQYF
>TRBD1|TRBV6-5|.|TRBJ1-2
TGTGCCAGCAGTTACTCCGGGACAGGGGGTGGCTACACCTTC
CASSYSGTGGGYTF
>.|TRBV18|.|TRBJ1-6
TGTGCCAGCTCACCGGTTGAGGGTTCGGTGAATTCACCCCTCCACTTT
CASSPVEGSVNSPLHF
>.|TRBV12-3/TRBV12-4|.|TRBJ2-7
TGTGCCAGCAGTGCCGCTCCAGGATCTGAAAAGTACTTC
CASSAAPGSEKYF
>.|TRBV4-2|once|TRBJ2-4
TGTGCCAGCAGCCGGGGGGATGGACAAAACATTCAGTACTTC
CASSRGDGQNIQYF
>.|TRBV2|.|TRBJ2-7
TGTGCCAGCAGTGAATTCGGAGGGGGCGGAGCTCTTACATACAATGAGCAGTACTTC
CASSEFGGGGALTYNEQYF
>TRBD2|TRBV5-1|few|TRBJ2-5
TGCGCCAGCAGCTTGGGATTGACTAGCGCCCAAGAGACCCAGTACTTC
CASSLGLTSAQETQYF
>TRBD2|TRBV27|.|TRBJ2-5
TGTGCCAGCAGTTCGGCCTACGATCGGGGGGGCCCTGAGACCCAGTACTTC
CASSSAYDRGGPETQYF
>.|TRBV2|.|TRBJ2-5
TGTGCCAGCAACGGACAGGCGGGGGAGACCCAGTACTTC
CASNGQAGETQYF
>.|TRBV7-2|.|TRBJ2-3
TGTGCCAGCAGCTTGTCCGTCACGCAGTATTTT
CASSLSVTQYF
>TRBD2|TRBV10-2|.|TRBJ2-3
TGCGCCAGCACTCAGACTAGCGGGGGGGCTAGCACAGATACGCAGTATTTT
CASTQTSGGASTDTQYF
>.|TRBV9|.|TRBJ2-1
TGTGCCAGCAGCGTCGGAGGGTCCGGGGGCACCCCGAGTGAGCAGTTCTTC
CASSVGGSGGTPSEQFF
>.|TRBV3-1|.|TRBJ2-4
TGTGCCAGCAGCCAAGATAAGGGGACTCGTCCCTCCGAAAGCATTCAGTACTTC
CASSQDKGTRPSESIQYF
>.|TRBV27|.|TRBJ2-3
TGTGCCAGCAGTTTGTTGTCCGGGGGAGCCACAGATACGCAGTATTTT
CASSLLSGGATDTQYF
>.|TRBV7-2|few|TRBJ2-7
TGTGCCAGCAGCCCTTCAATGAACGAGCAGTACTTC
CASSPSMNEQYF
>TRBD1|TRBV18|few|TRBJ2-5
TGTGCCAGCTCCCCGGGACAGGGGGCCTCGGAGACCCAGTACTTC
CASSPGQGASETQYF
>.|TRBV7-8|few|TRBJ2-1
TGTGCCAGCAGCTTAGCGCGGCGACTCGATTCTATGAGCTCCTACAATGAGCAGTTCTTC
CASSLARRLDSMSSYNEQFF
>TRBD1|TRBV7-9|few|TRBJ2-7
TGTGCCAGCAGCCCCGGACAGGGGCGTCCCTACGAGCAGTACTTC
CASSPGQGRPYEQYF
>.|TRBV12-3/TRBV12-4|many|TRBJ1-5
TGTGCCAGCAGCTTAAATAGCAATCAGCCCCAGCATTTT
CASSLNSNQPQHF
>.|TRBV4-2|.|TRBJ2-1
TGTGCCAGCAGCCAGGGGAAGGGTGAGCAGTTCTTC
CASSQGKGEQFF
>TRBD2|TRBV7-9|few|TRBJ2-5
TGTGCCAGCAGCCTATGGACTAGCGGGGGGTCAGAGACCCAGTACTTC
CASSLWTSGGSETQYF
>TRBD2|TRBV10-1|few|TRBJ2-5
TGCGCCAGCAGTAAAACGACTAGCGGGGGTGAGACCCAGTACTTC
CASSKTTSGGETQYF
>.|TRBV20-1|.|TRBJ1-5
TGCAGTGCACCCCGACAGATCTATAGCAATCAGCCCCAGCATTTT
CSAPRQIYSNQPQHF
>TRBD2|TRBV7-9|.|TRBJ2-1
TGTGCCAGCAGCTTTGGGGTCCTAGCGGGAACCCTAAGCTCCTACAATGAGCAGTTCTTC
CASSFGVLAGTLSSYNEQFF
>.|TRBV7-9|few|TRBJ1-2
TGTGCCAGCACCTATGGGGGGTTCTATGGCTACACCTTC
CASTYGGFYGYTF